The 10 T cell receptor beta chains below were found in one sample sequenced in a study of cytomegalovirus exposure and HLA in healthy donors. TCRdb's table, derived via immunoSEQ multiplex PCR, lists solely in-frame clones and lacks some. The data contain over 110,000 clones, around 84% of them seen just once; the ten biggest clones take up under 9%. The sequenced sample was PBMCs. The source is a man between 18 and 35 years old in good health and CMV-seropositive.

V gene TRBV27 combines with J gene TRBJ2-5; 8 bases agree with TRBD2. The CDR3 totals 17 residues. The J segment lost 3 bases and the V segment lost 2 bases, leaving 11 bases of the junction unmatched. Germline assignment: CDR1 MNHEY and CDR2 SMNVEV (reference sequence). DNA for the CDR3: TGTGCCAGCAGTTTAGCCCCCTGGGACGGGAGGGAAGAGACCCAGTACTTC. It translates to CASSLAPWDGREETQYF.

This clone was recorded only once. The gene calls are TRBV5-1 and TRBJ1-1, with D perhaps matching TRBD1 (5 bases). The germline CDR1 and CDR2 sequences are SGHRS and YFSETQ. Trimming pared 2 bases from V and 1 base from J, leaving 6 bases between. The CDR3 consists of 13 residues. CDR3 DNA: TGCGCCAGCAGCTTCGGACAGAACACTGAAGCTTTCTTT. Translated: CASSFGQNTEAFF.

V usage is TRBV6-5 and J usage is TRBJ2-7; TRBD2 matches 9 bases. The CDR3 length is 14 residues. V lost 0 bases and J lost 5; bases outside the gene matches: 2. Looked up from germline, CDR1 is MNHEY and CDR2 is SVGAGI. CDR3 sequence reads: CASSYSSGSDEQYF. The DNA of the CDR3 is TGTGCCAGCAGTTACTCTAGCGGGAGTGACGAGCAGTACTTC.

The chain links TRBV9 to TRBJ1-6, with unresolved D. V gave up 4 bases and J gave up 4 bases, with 12 bases separating them. The CDR3 runs 15 residues. The germline V gene has CDR1 SGDLS and CDR2 YYNGEE. CDR3 bases: TGTGCCAGCAGCCCCTGGGGAGGGTATAATTCACCCCTCCACTTT. It codes for CASSPWGGYNSPLHF.

The chain combines TRBV27 with TRBJ2-7; 8 nucleotides agree with TRBD1. In germline, CDR1 is MNHEY, CDR2 SMNVEV (reference sequence). The CDR3 contains 14 residues. The J segment lost 7 bases and the V segment lost 0 bases, leaving 5 bases of the junction unmatched. CDR3 sequence reads: CASSLSAGGSEQYF. In DNA, the CDR3 is TGTGCCAGCAGTTTATCGGCAGGGGGCAGTGAGCAGTACTTC.

The chain has TRBV7-6 and TRBJ2-5, with 9 bases fitting TRBD1. CDR3 length: 20 amino acids. V trimming: 0 bases; J trimming: 4 bases; junction bases outside the gene matches: 18. Germline CDR1 reads SGHVS; CDR2 reads FNYEAQ. The CDR3 loop is CASSLAFGWGTGSVIETQYF. As DNA, the CDR3 is TGTGCCAGCAGCTTAGCATTCGGGTGGGGGACAGGGTCGGTTATAGAGACCCAGTACTTC.

This rearrangement joins TRBV5-6 to TRBJ1-5, with 7 bases lining up with TRBD1. The V gene end was trimmed by 3 bases and the J gene end by 0 bases; junction bases not matched to a gene: 15. The CDR3 is made up of 19 amino acids. CDR1 is SGHDT, CDR2 YYEEEE, per germline. The CDR3: CASSSTGAGTLNSNQPQHF. The CDR3 region has the DNA TGTGCCAGCAGCTCTACAGGGGCCGGTACCCTTAATAGCAATCAGCCCCAGCATTTT.

V is TRBV7-6 and J is TRBJ2-2; D is perhaps TRBD2 (5 bases). The CDR3 has 15 residues. Per the germline V gene, CDR1 is SGHVS and CDR2 is FNYEAQ. Trimming removed 0 bases from V and 5 bases from J, with 10 bases in between. CDR3 residues: CASSLAGVRTGELFF. CDR3 DNA sequence: TGTGCCAGCAGCTTAGCGGGAGTGAGGACCGGGGAGCTGTTTTTT.

This chain links TRBV2 with TRBJ1-1; D not certain. Trimming removed 0 bases from V and 8 bases from J, with 7 bases in between. Germline V gene data show CDR1 as SNHLY and CDR2 as FYNNEI. This CDR3 is built from 12 residues. The CDR3 here is CASSEARAEAFF. The DNA of the CDR3 is TGTGCCAGCAGTGAAGCGCGGGCAGAAGCTTTCTTT.

This chain uses TRBV2 with TRBJ1-2; TRBD1 matches 7 bases. Germline loops: CDR1 SNHLY, CDR2 FYNNEI. V lost 7 bases to trimming and J lost 8 bases; unmatched junction nucleotides: 16. The length of the CDR3 is 15 residues. DNA of the CDR3: TGTGCCAGCAAGACGGTTAGGGGGCGCGGCCAGGGCTACACCTTC. The encoded protein is CASKTVRGRGQGYTF.